A selection of T cell receptor beta chains follows, all from one sample in a study of T cells in localized non-small cell lung cancer. The repertoire was sequenced with immunoSEQ multiplex PCR; TCRdb's copy has only in-frame clones and lacks some. This table has fewer than 35,000 clones, roughly nine tenths appearing once. Sequencing was performed on peripheral blood, taken before any cancer treatment. The receptors shown here come from a female donor of 60 years or more with stage I lung adenocarcinoma. The CDR3 runs from the conserved cysteine through the conserved F or W. D genes are given only for firm matches. A row's size may be missing; if present it is once, few, many or a size class.

j_call d_call clone_size v_call cdr3_aa cdr3_nt
TRBJ2-7 TRBD2 NA TRBV19 CASSLAGPIPLEQYF TGTGCCAGTAGTTTAGCGGGACCTATCCCCCTCGAGCAGTACTTC
TRBJ1-4 NA few TRBV28 CASSSRGHSTNEKLFF TGTGCCAGCAGTTCCAGGGGTCACTCAACTAATGAAAAACTGTTTTTT
TRBJ1-1 NA NA TRBV5-1 CASSLGRGGTNTEAFF TGCGCCAGCAGCCTCGGCCGGGGAGGAACGAACACTGAAGCTTTCTTT
TRBJ2-2 TRBD1 NA TRBV28 CATRRQGGVPGELFF TGTGCCACCCGCAGACAGGGGGGAGTACCCGGGGAGCTGTTTTTT
TRBJ2-1 TRBD2 few TRBV27 CASSLSSGLAGSLNEQFF TGTGCCAGCAGTTTATCGTCGGGACTAGCGGGTTCGTTAAATGAGCAGTTCTTC
TRBJ2-1 TRBD2 NA TRBV9 CASSVGAGGRPEQFF TGTGCCAGCAGCGTAGGAGCGGGAGGGCGGCCTGAGCAGTTCTTC
TRBJ2-7 NA NA TRBV7-9 CASSHRLHSSYEQYF TGTGCCAGCAGCCACCGGCTCCATAGCTCCTACGAGCAGTACTTC
TRBJ2-2 NA NA TRBV6-1 CASSESGTGELFF TGTGCCAGCAGTGAAAGTGGCACCGGGGAGCTGTTTTTT
TRBJ2-7 TRBD2 NA TRBV6-5 CASRRAGAEAYEQYF TGTGCCAGCAGAAGAGCGGGAGCAGAGGCCTACGAGCAGTACTTC
TRBJ1-2 NA NA TRBV6-5 CASSYSIPGRGYGYTF TGTGCCAGCAGTTACTCGATTCCCGGCAGAGGCTATGGCTACACCTTC